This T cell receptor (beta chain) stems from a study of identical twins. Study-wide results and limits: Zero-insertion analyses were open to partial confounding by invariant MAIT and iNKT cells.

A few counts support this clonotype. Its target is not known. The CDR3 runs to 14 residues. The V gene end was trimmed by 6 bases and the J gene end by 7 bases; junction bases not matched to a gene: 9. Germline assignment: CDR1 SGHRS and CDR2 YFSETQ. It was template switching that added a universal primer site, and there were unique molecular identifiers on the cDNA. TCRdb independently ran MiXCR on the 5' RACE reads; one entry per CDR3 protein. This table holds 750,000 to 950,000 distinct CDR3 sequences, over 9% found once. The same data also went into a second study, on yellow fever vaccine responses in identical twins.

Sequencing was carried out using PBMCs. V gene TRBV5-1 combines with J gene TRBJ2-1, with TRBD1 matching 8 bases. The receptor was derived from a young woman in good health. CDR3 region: CASNQGALVNEQFF. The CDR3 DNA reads TGCGCCAGCAACCAGGGGGCTTTGGTGAATGAGCAGTTCTTC.